Listed here is a single T cell receptor (beta chain). These data come from a study of T cells in Graves' hyperthyroidism and ophthalmopathy. V lost 2 bases and J 5 bases, leaving 22 bases between the germline ends. CDR3 size: 17 residues. The V gene's germline CDR1 is SGHTA and CDR2 FQGTGA. Amplification of TCR beta CDR3 regions was performed using RNA transcripts as template. First-round RT-PCR of the TCR CDR3 relied on the HTBI primer set. TCRdb used MiXCR to reprocess the multiplex PCR reads, holding one entry per CDR3 protein. The repertoire includes about 340,000 distinct CDR3 sequences, under 25% of them detected once, and 50% sits in the top ten.

The sequence was obtained from a woman aged 50 to 60 with Graves' hyperthyroidism. This chain joins TRBV7-3 and TRBJ2-7, with D perhaps matching TRBD2 (6 bases). Input material: blood. In DNA, the CDR3 is TGTGCCAGCAGCTTATTATCCGGAGGGGCCGTTCGGGACGAGCAGTACTTC. Protein product: CASSLLSGGAVRDEQYF.